The 3 T cell receptor beta chains listed next were all sequenced from one sample in a study of T cell changes during pregnancy in multiple sclerosis. Some clones are missing from TCRdb's copy, which holds only in-frame ones; the method was immunoSEQ multiplex PCR. The data contain 50,000 to 65,000 clones, 90% of them singletons. The sequences come from peripheral blood, collected in the first trimester of pregnancy. The source is a female donor in good health, enrolled as a control in a pregnancy study.

The chain carries TRBV6-1 and TRBJ1-1; D call uncertain. Looked up from germline, CDR1 is MNHNS and CDR2 is SASEGT. The V gene lost 4 bases and the J gene lost 6 bases, with 6 bases spanning the gap. CDR3 length equals 11 residues. The CDR3 spells CASSGFAEAFF. The CDR3 DNA follows: TGTGCCAGCAGTGGTTTCGCTGAAGCTTTCTTT.

The CDR3 region has the DNA TGTGCCAGCAGTTACTCTACTCTAGCGGATACGCAGTATTTT. It translates to CASSYSTLADTQYF. The V call is TRBV6-5, the J call TRBJ2-3; TRBD2 might be the D (6 bases). Germline assignment: CDR1 MNHEY and CDR2 SVGAGI. The V gene lost 0 bases and the J gene lost 6 bases, with 10 bases spanning the gap. This CDR3 has 14 residues.

This clone occurred once. V usage is TRBV7-9 and J usage is TRBJ2-7; maybe TRBD2 (7 bases). Between the trimmed V and J ends, which lost 2 bases and 2 bases, there was a span of 16 bases. This CDR3 is 16 amino acids long. Germline values: CDR1 SEHNR, CDR2 FQNEAQ (reference sequence). The CDR3 DNA sequence: TGTGCCAGCAGCTTAATCAAGGGGGGGGAGACCTACGAGCAGTACTTC. It specifies CASSLIKGGETYEQYF. Full variable domain (rest looked up from reference TRBV7-9 and TRBJ2-7): DTGVSQNPRHKITKRGQNVTFRCDPISEHNRLYWYRQTLGQGPEFLTYFQNEAQLEKSRLLSDRFSAERPKGSFSTLEIQRTEQGDSAMYLCASSLIKGGETYEQYFGPGTRLTVT.